The rows below give T cell receptor beta chains drawn from one sample of a study of cytomegalovirus exposure and HLA in healthy donors. The method was immunoSEQ multiplex PCR; TCRdb's version includes in-frame clones alone and lacks a portion of them. The sample lists 100,000 to 120,000 clones, roughly two thirds occurring once. Sequenced: PBMCs. These receptors were taken from a man between 18 and 35 years old in good health and CMV-seropositive. Both conserved end residues are part of each CDR3. The D gene is left open where the match is weak. Expanded clones get a size class; other rows say once, few or many, or leave the size out.

cdr3_length,j_call,v_call,clone_size,d_call,cdr3_aa,cdr3_nt
14,TRBJ2-5,TRBV5-1,NA,NA,CATSMAGDRETQYF,TGCGCCACCTCGATGGCAGGCGACCGGGAGACCCAGTACTTC
14,TRBJ2-4,TRBV7-9,NA,TRBD1,CASSLDGQGAIQYF,TGTGCCAGCAGCTTAGATGGACAGGGTGCGATTCAGTACTTC
15,TRBJ2-7,TRBV18,few,NA,CASSRDRPVAYEQYF,TGTGCCAGCTCGCGAGACAGGCCGGTCGCCTACGAGCAGTACTTC
16,TRBJ1-2,TRBV6-5,NA,TRBD1,CASSSASRGLGYGYTF,TGTGCCAGCAGTTCCGCCTCCAGGGGGCTCGGCTATGGCTACACCTTC
14,TRBJ2-1,TRBV9,few,TRBD2,CASRATAGGNEQFF,TGTGCCAGCAGAGCGACAGCGGGGGGGAATGAGCAGTTCTTC
16,TRBJ1-5,TRBV2,NA,TRBD1,CASSETGTVFNQPQHF,TGTGCCAGCAGCGAGACGGGGACAGTCTTTAATCAGCCCCAGCATTTT
19,TRBJ2-7,TRBV28,few,TRBD2,CASSSGATSGGVWGYEQYF,TGTGCCAGCAGTTCCGGGGCGACTAGCGGGGGAGTATGGGGTTACGAGCAGTACTTC
16,TRBJ2-2,TRBV11-3,once,TRBD2,CASSFEGLVNTGELFF,TGTGCCAGCAGCTTCGAGGGACTAGTTAACACCGGGGAGCTGTTTTTT
14,TRBJ2-6,TRBV28,NA,NA,CASSVRTGANVLTF,TGTGCCAGCAGTGTCAGGACTGGGGCCAACGTCCTGACTTTC
16,TRBJ1-6,TRBV6-5,NA,TRBD1,CASSSSGQNYNSPLHF,TGTGCCAGCAGTTCGTCGGGACAGAACTATAATTCACCCCTCCACTTT
17,TRBJ1-6,TRBV6-1,few,TRBD1,CASSEVVRAGGDSPLHF,TGTGCCAGCAGTGAAGTAGTAAGGGCAGGGGGCGATTCACCCCTCCACTTT
12,TRBJ2-3,TRBV5-1,NA,NA,CASSLGADTQYF,TGCGCCAGCAGCTTAGGGGCAGATACGCAGTATTTT
14,TRBJ2-1,TRBV12-2,NA,NA,CASLETGRDNEQFF,TGTGCAAGTCTCGAAACGGGGAGAGACAATGAGCAGTTCTTC
13,TRBJ1-2,TRBV7-3,NA,NA,CASSLTSDYGYTF,TGTGCCAGCAGCTTAACTTCGGACTATGGCTACACCTTC
16,TRBJ1-6,TRBV13,few,TRBD1,CASSGDRDRDNSPLHF,TGTGCCAGCAGCGGGGACCGGGACAGAGATAATTCACCCCTCCACTTT
14,TRBJ2-7,TRBV7-9,NA,NA,CASSLELGAYEQYF,TGTGCCAGCAGCTTGGAACTCGGAGCCTACGAGCAGTACTTC
16,TRBJ2-1,TRBV28,NA,NA,CASTHNPGAPYNEQFF,TGTGCCAGCACCCATAACCCCGGAGCCCCCTACAATGAGCAGTTCTTC
14,TRBJ1-5,TRBV28,NA,TRBD1,CASSFRQGGQPQHF,TGTGCCAGCAGTTTCCGGCAGGGGGGTCAGCCCCAGCATTTT